The clone carrying this T cell receptor beta chain was seen only a few times. Germline CDR1 and CDR2: LNHDA and SQIVND (reference sequence). V gave up 3 bases and J gave up 9 bases, with 12 bases separating them. The CDR3 has 13 amino acids. TCRdb redid the calling of the 5' RACE reads with MiXCR, one entry per CDR3 protein. The sample lists tens of thousands of distinct CDR3 sequences, roughly 13% occurring once. The source of the sample is a study of neurological immune-mediated disorders. Sequencing was carried out using PBMCs. The receptor was isolated from a woman aged 55-69 years with HTLV-1-associated myelopathy (HAM/TSP). The gene calls are TRBV19 and TRBJ2-1; D unresolved. This chain's CDR3 is CASSIRASGEQFF. CDR3 sequence (DNA): TGTGCCAGTAGTATTCGGGCCTCCGGTGAGCAGTTCTTC.